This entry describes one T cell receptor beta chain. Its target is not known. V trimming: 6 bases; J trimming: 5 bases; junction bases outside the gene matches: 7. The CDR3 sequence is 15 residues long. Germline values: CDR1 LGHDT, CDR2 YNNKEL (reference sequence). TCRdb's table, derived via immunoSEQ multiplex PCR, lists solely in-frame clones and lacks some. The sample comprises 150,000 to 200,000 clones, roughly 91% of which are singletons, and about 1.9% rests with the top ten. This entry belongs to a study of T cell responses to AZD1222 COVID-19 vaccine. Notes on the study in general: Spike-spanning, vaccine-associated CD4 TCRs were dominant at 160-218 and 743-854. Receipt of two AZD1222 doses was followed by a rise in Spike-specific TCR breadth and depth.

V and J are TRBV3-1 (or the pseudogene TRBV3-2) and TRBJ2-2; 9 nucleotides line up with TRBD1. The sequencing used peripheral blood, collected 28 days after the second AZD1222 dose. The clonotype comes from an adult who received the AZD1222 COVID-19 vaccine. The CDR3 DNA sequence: TGTGCCAGCAGTACAAGGGACAGGGTGACCGGGGAGCTGTTTTTT. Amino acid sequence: CASSTRDRVTGELFF.